These 18 T cell receptor beta chains came from one sample sequenced in a study of T cells in Graves' hyperthyroidism and ophthalmopathy. From RNA transcripts, TCR beta CDR3 regions were amplified. Using the HTBI primer set, a first-round RT-PCR was run on the TCR CDR3. MiXCR, applied by TCRdb to the multiplex PCR reads, yields one record per CDR3 protein. The sample records more than 600,000 distinct CDR3 sequences, about 15% being singletons. Sequenced input: blood. These receptor sequences come from a man between 18 and 29 years old with Graves' hyperthyroidism.

This clonotype was detected ten times or more. The chain carries TRBV11-1 and TRBJ1-1, with unresolved D. This CDR3 contains 11 residues. Trimming took off 3 bases at V and 9 bases at J, with 8 bases between the two ends. Germline CDR1 and CDR2: SGHAT and FQDESV (reference sequence). The CDR3 DNA reads TGTGCCAGCAGCTTTGAGGACCAAGCTTTCTTT. This sequence encodes CASSFEDQAFF.

This chain uses TRBV29-1 with TRBJ2-1; TRBD2 matches at 8 bases. The trim removed 3 bases at V and 9 bases at J, leaving 10 bases unmatched. The length of the CDR3 is 14 residues. Germline lookup yields CDR1 SQVTM and CDR2 ANQGSEA. The CDR3 protein is CSVDSGVLSSEQFF. Here the CDR3 DNA reads TGCAGCGTTGATAGCGGGGTTCTTAGCAGTGAGCAGTTCTTC.

The chain joins TRBV18 to TRBJ1-1; the D gene is possibly TRBD1 (6 bases). This CDR3 contains 15 residues. Trimming removed 6 bases from V and 5 bases from J, with 19 bases in between. Germline CDR1 KGHSH, CDR2 LQKENI. The CDR3 spells CASSSEGGAGTEAFF. The DNA of the CDR3 is TGTGCCAGCTCTTCGGAGGGGGGCGCGGGAACTGAAGCTTTCTTT.

This clonotype has ten or more counts. The chain employs TRBV28 and TRBJ1-2; 10 bases match TRBD1. Trimming took 6 bases from V and 4 from J; bases not matched to a gene: 5. This CDR3 has 14 residues. Germline lookup yields CDR1 MDHEN and CDR2 SYDVKM. This chain's CDR3 is CASRWTGGGYGYTF. CDR3 DNA: TGTGCCAGCAGGTGGACAGGGGGGGGCTATGGCTACACCTTC.

V usage is TRBV19 and J usage is TRBJ2-1; D assignment may be TRBD1 or TRBD2 (5 bases each). Germline loops: CDR1 LNHDA, CDR2 SQIVND (reference sequence). V lost 3 bases and J lost 7, with 19 bases in between. The CDR3 covers 16 residues. The CDR3 spells CASSIGARAGENEQFF. For the CDR3, the DNA is TGTGCCAGTAGTATCGGGGCCAGGGCAGGAGAGAATGAGCAGTTCTTC.

This clonotype was recorded a few times. The rearrangement joins TRBV6-1 to TRBJ2-7; D not certain. Per the germline V gene, CDR1 is MNHNS and CDR2 is SASEGT. Trimming took 2 bases from V and 0 from J, leaving 8 bases between them. This CDR3 contains 14 residues. The chain's CDR3 is CASSEIASSYEQYF. The CDR3 nucleotides read TGTGCCAGCAGTGAAATTGCAAGCTCCTACGAGCAGTACTTC.

The rearrangement uses TRBV7-9 and TRBJ2-1; perhaps D is TRBD1 or TRBD2 (5 bases each). The CDR3 is 15 residues long. CDR1 and CDR2 (germline): SEHNR, FQNEAQ (reference sequence). The ends were cut back, 3 bases at V and 10 bases at J, with 19 bases in the middle. In DNA form, the CDR3 reads TGTGCCAGCAGCTTGCGGACTGGGGGAGATTTGGAGCAGTTCTTC. Translated: CASSLRTGGDLEQFF.

The chain combines TRBV20-1 with TRBJ2-3; D possibly corresponds to TRBD2 (6 bases). CDR3 size: 15 residues. V dropped 5 bases and J dropped 0 bases, with 15 bases sitting between them. CDR1 DFQATT and CDR2 SNEGSKA come from the germline V gene (reference sequence). The CDR3 sequence is CSAGSTSSSTDTQYF. For the CDR3, the DNA is TGCAGTGCTGGGTCAACTAGCAGTAGCACAGATACGCAGTATTTT.

This clonotype has a count of ten or more. This sequence joins TRBV7-9 and TRBJ2-6, with TRBD1 matching over 8 bases. The germline V gene has CDR1 SEHNR and CDR2 FQNEAQ (reference sequence). With 0 bases clipped from V and 0 bases from J, the junction kept 13 bases outside the gene matches. This CDR3 region has 21 residues. The CDR3 protein is CASSLARAGGLSPSGANVLTF. Written as DNA, the CDR3 is TGTGCCAGCAGCTTAGCGAGGGCAGGGGGCCTTAGTCCCTCTGGGGCCAACGTCCTGACTTTC.

The table lists this clonotype with many counts. The chain has TRBV28 and TRBJ2-7; 11 bases agree with TRBD2. CDR3 length equals 14 residues. With V trimmed by 5 bases and J by 3 bases, 3 bases remained unmatched. Per germline, CDR1 MDHEN and CDR2 SYDVKM. The CDR3 DNA reads as TGTGCCAGCAGTGTGGGACTAGCGGACTACGAGCAGTACTTC. Translation: CASSVGLADYEQYF.

The CDR3: CASSVGQGATSQYRYEQYF. CDR3 in DNA: TGCGCCAGCAGCGTAGGACAGGGGGCAACGTCCCAATATCGATACGAGCAGTACTTC. The genes are TRBV5-1 and TRBJ2-7; 11 bases fit TRBD1. Germline trimming cut 4 bases from V and 4 bases from J; bases unmatched to any gene: 19. The length of the CDR3 is 19 residues. CDR1 SGHRS and CDR2 YFSETQ come from the germline V gene.

About this clonotype: A junction boundary mismatches the germline segment, possibly from a read error. V and J are TRBV7-9 and TRBJ1-1, with TRBD1 as a possible D gene (6 bases). Germline V gives CDR1 SEHNR, CDR2 FQNEAQ (reference sequence). The CDR3 runs to 11 residues. CDR3 nucleotides: TGTGCCAGCAACTTAGGACAGCAAGCTTTCTTT. Translated, it gives CASNLGQQAFF.

V usage is TRBV9 and J usage is TRBJ1-2, with D perhaps matching TRBD1 (5 bases). The CDR3 consists of 15 residues. Germline V lookup: CDR1 SGDLS, CDR2 YYNGEE. Between the trimmed V and J ends, which lost 4 bases and 8 bases, there was a span of 21 bases. The CDR3 spells CASSNRDGVLAGYTF. CDR3 in DNA: TGTGCCAGCAGCAACCGGGACGGGGTATTAGCAGGCTACACCTTC.

The V gene is TRBV6-1, the J gene TRBJ2-7, with D perhaps matching TRBD2 (6 bases). Trimming pared 6 bases from V and 0 bases from J, leaving 15 bases between. The germline gives CDR1 MNHNS, CDR2 SASEGT. The CDR3 is 15 residues long. The CDR3 here is CASSWDLRSSYEQYF. The CDR3 DNA sequence: TGTGCCAGCAGCTGGGACTTGAGGAGCTCCTACGAGCAGTACTTC.

This clonotype was detected a few times. The V call is TRBV6-1, the J call TRBJ1-5; TRBD1 matches 8 bases. The CDR3 loop spans 17 amino acids. Trimming took 6 bases from V and 0 from J; bases not matched to a gene: 10. Per germline, CDR1 MNHNS and CDR2 SASEGT. For the CDR3, the DNA is TGTGCCAGCAGCCTAAGGACAGGGACCCTTAGCAATCAGCCCCAGCATTTT. Its protein is CASSLRTGTLSNQPQHF.

The chain has TRBV28 and TRBJ2-2, with 11 bases fitting TRBD2. The CDR3 is 17 amino acids. Germline loops: CDR1 MDHEN, CDR2 SYDVKM. V shed 3 bases and J 2 bases; nucleotides not matched to a gene: 5. This CDR3 is CASSLLAGGHNTGELFF. The CDR3 DNA reads as TGTGCCAGCAGTTTGCTAGCGGGAGGCCATAACACCGGGGAGCTGTTTTTT.

This clonotype was found a few times. The V gene is TRBV19, the J gene TRBJ2-1; maybe TRBD2 (6 bases). The germline gives CDR1 LNHDA, CDR2 SQIVND (reference sequence). The CDR3 spans 18 residues. The V and J ends lost 4 bases and 0 bases respectively, with 19 bases between them. The CDR3 protein is CASSTGRAGGSSYNEQFF. As DNA, the CDR3 is TGTGCCAGTAGTACGGGACGTGCCGGGGGAAGCTCCTACAATGAGCAGTTCTTC. Complete variable domain (other parts from reference TRBV19 and TRBJ2-1): DGGITQSPKYLFRKEGQNVTLSCEQNLNHDAMYWYRQDPGQGLRLIYYSQIVNDFQKGDIAEGYSVSREKKESFPLTVTSAQKNPTAFYLCASSTGRAGGSSYNEQFFGPGTRLTVL.

This clonotype was found many times. The chain combines TRBV30 with TRBJ2-7; D is undetermined. The CDR3 is 12 residues long. CDR1 and CDR2 from the germline V gene are GTSNPN and SVGIG (reference sequence). V was shortened by 7 bases and J by 2 bases, with 12 bases between the two germline ends. This CDR3 reads CAYSPGTYEQYF. CDR3 coding DNA: TGTGCCTACAGCCCTGGCACCTACGAGCAGTACTTC.